The 9 T cell receptor beta chains in this list originate from one sample, sequenced in a study of Ad26.COV2.S vaccination and SARS-CoV-2 variants. This sample's treatment: about 20 received Ad26.COV2.S at low or high dose, single or two shots; about 5 received placebo; per-sample allocation not given. Following the first vaccine or placebo injection, samples were taken on day 63. TCRdb's table, derived via immunoSEQ multiplex PCR, lists solely in-frame clones and lacks some. This table has roughly 680,000 clones, about 89% appearing once. The material sequenced was peripheral blood, taken in a trial of Ad26.COV2.S vaccine versus placebo. The receptors shown here come from a person aged 18-60 years who received the Ad26.COV2.S COVID-19 vaccine or a placebo.

V is TRBV6-6 and J is TRBJ1-5, with a tentative D call TRBD1 (6 bases). The germline gives CDR1 MNHNY, CDR2 SVGAGI (reference sequence). The V and J ends lost 7 bases and 4 bases respectively, with 17 bases between them. The length of the CDR3 is 15 residues. The CDR3 sequence is CASIGPQGPNQPQHF. CDR3 sequence (DNA): TGTGCCAGCATTGGCCCACAGGGCCCAAATCAGCCCCAGCATTTT.

The genes are TRBV7-9 and TRBJ2-5; 7 bases agree with TRBD1. The germline CDR1 and CDR2 sequences are SEHNR and FQNEAQ (reference sequence). This CDR3 has 13 residues. Trimming removed 5 bases from V and 4 bases from J; junction bases left unmatched: 4. The CDR3 sequence: CASSGTVRETQYF. CDR3 in DNA: TGTGCCAGCAGCGGGACAGTGCGAGAGACCCAGTACTTC.

CDR3 coding DNA: TGTGCCTGGATCGGCAACACTGAAGCTTTCTTT. This codes for CAWIGNTEAFF. The chain couples TRBV30 to TRBJ1-1; no firm D call. Trimming cost V 4 bases and J 2 bases, with 5 bases left between them. The CDR3 totals 11 residues. CDR1 is GTSNPN and CDR2 is SVGIG in the germline V gene (reference sequence).

The genes are TRBV29-1 and TRBJ1-2; D gene uncertain. V was pared by 4 bases and J by 2 bases, with 5 bases between. Germline loops: CDR1 SQVTM, CDR2 ANQGSEA. This CDR3 is 11 amino acids long. The CDR3 sequence is CSVGLNYGYTF. CDR3 DNA: TGCAGCGTTGGACTGAACTATGGCTACACCTTC.

The chain couples TRBV5-1 to TRBJ2-7, with D possibly TRBD2 on 6 matching bases. The CDR3 is 15 residues long. Looked up from germline, CDR1 is SGHRS and CDR2 is YFSETQ. V gave up 5 bases and J gave up 3 bases, with 18 bases separating them. The CDR3 loop is CASSFGGAGDYEQYF. The DNA for the CDR3 is TGCGCCAGCAGTTTCGGGGGAGCAGGAGACTACGAGCAGTACTTC.

V gene TRBV7-9 combines with J gene TRBJ1-2; D is unclear. This CDR3 is built from 11 residues. In germline, CDR1 is SEHNR, CDR2 FQNEAQ (reference sequence). V was shortened by 3 bases and J by 6 bases, with 5 bases between the two germline ends. The CDR3 sequence is CASSFRNGYTF. The DNA for the CDR3 is TGTGCCAGCAGCTTTCGGAATGGCTACACCTTC.

This chain links TRBV7-8 with TRBJ2-2; 7 bases match TRBD2. The V and J ends lost 2 bases and 3 bases, in that order; junction bases with no gene match: 0. Looked up from germline, CDR1 is SGHVS and CDR2 is FQNEAQ. The length of the CDR3 is 14 residues. CDR3 loop: CASSLTSDTGELFF. CDR3 DNA sequence: TGTGCCAGCAGCTTAACTAGCGACACCGGGGAGCTGTTTTTT.

CDR3: CASSPIAGGRTDTQYF. For the CDR3, the DNA is TGTGCCAGCAGTCCAATAGCGGGGGGGAGGACAGATACGCAGTATTTT. The rearrangement links TRBV27 to TRBJ2-3; TRBD2 aligns across 11 bases. Trimming at V came to 5 bases and at J to 3 bases, leaving 7 bases not matched to a gene. Germline loops: CDR1 MNHEY, CDR2 SMNVEV (reference sequence). CDR3 size: 16 residues.

The chain combines TRBV12-3 or TRBV12-4 with TRBJ1-5; D may be TRBD1 (6 bases). The CDR3 covers 13 residues. Deletions cut 2 bases from V and 7 bases from J, with 9 bases between. CDR3 loop: CASSLNRVQPQHF. The DNA of the CDR3 is TGTGCCAGCAGTTTAAACAGGGTGCAGCCCCAGCATTTT.